This T cell receptor (beta chain) was found in a study of shared clonotypes between healthy human individuals. Study conclusions and caveats: A limitation of the genetic and exposure-history diversity represented arose from few donors. The sampled material consisted only of blood, and tissue repertoires are likely to differ.

The naive CD8 population came from CD45RO-negative cells selected for CCR7, without terminally differentiated effector memory CD45RA+ cells. TCRdb keeps only in-frame clones here, not all; method: immunoSEQ multiplex PCR. The table has about 820,000 clones, about 91% seen once. V shed 1 base and J shed 4 bases, with 8 bases lying between them. The germline V gene has CDR1 SGHVS and CDR2 FNYEAQ. The CDR3 totals 14 residues. Concerning this clone itself: The antigen remains undetermined.

The source is a young man in good health. The sequencing sample was made of naive CD8+ T cells sorted from blood. The chain uses TRBV7-6 and TRBJ1-3, with D possibly matching TRBD1 (6 bases). The CDR3, as DNA: TGTGCCAGCAGCTTAGGGGGGACAGGAAACACCATATATTTT. Protein product: CASSLGGTGNTIYF.